Listed here are 8 T cell receptor beta chains from one sample, sequenced in a study of cytomegalovirus exposure and HLA in healthy donors listed by TCRdb under 2017. Libraries were prepared through the immunoSEQ multiplex PCR assay. A mixture of 60 forward primers for TCR Vbeta segments and 13 reverse primers for TCR Jbeta segments was used in the multiplex PCR. TCRdb's version of the immuneACCESS table is confined to in-frame rearrangements and falls short of the full clone set. An unresolved V gene accounts for under half of the shortfall where checked; the remainder is of unknown origin. Within this sample are around 190,000 clones, with about 88% of them counted one time only. The leading ten clones occupy 1.5% to 2% of the sample. Input material: PBMCs. All receptors come from a woman between 18 and 29 years old in good health and CMV-seronegative.

The chain couples TRBV10-3 to TRBJ2-7; 8 bases match TRBD2. V trimming: 0 bases; J trimming: 4 bases; junction bases outside the gene matches: 5. The CDR3 totals 15 residues. CDR1 is ENHRY and CDR2 is SYGVKD in the germline V gene. CDR3 protein: CAISESDGGAYEQYF. The CDR3 bases are TGTGCCATCAGTGAGTCGGACGGGGGGGCGTACGAGCAGTACTTC.

This clone has just a few counts. V and J are TRBV7-3 and TRBJ2-5, with 7 bases that match TRBD2. The junction had 3 bases not matched to a gene; V was cut back by 5 bases and J by 0 bases. Germline-derived CDR1 and CDR2 are SGHTA and FQGTGA. The CDR3 is 14 amino acids. CDR3 amino acids: CASSPTSDQETQYF. The DNA of the CDR3 is TGTGCCAGCAGCCCTACTAGCGACCAAGAGACCCAGTACTTC.

The V call is TRBV19, the J call TRBJ1-4; D may be TRBD1 (6 bases). The germline gives CDR1 LNHDA, CDR2 SQIVND (reference sequence). V gave up 6 bases and J gave up 8 bases, with 16 bases separating them. The CDR3 is made up of 14 amino acids. This CDR3 is CASSLTGLREKLFF. The CDR3 DNA reads TGTGCCAGTAGCCTCACAGGGTTACGAGAAAAACTGTTTTTT.

The genes are TRBV30 and TRBJ1-4, with a weak D call TRBD1 (5 bases). The CDR3 spans 14 residues. The V end was cut by 2 bases, the J end by 3 bases, with 10 bases between. CDR1 is GTSNPN, CDR2 SVGIG, per germline (reference sequence). The CDR3 nucleotides are TGTGCCTGGAGTCTTTCGACAGCTAATGAAAAACTGTTTTTT. Its protein product is CAWSLSTANEKLFF.

J is TRBJ2-1 and V is TRBV9; 7 positions match TRBD2. The CDR3 totals 17 residues. Trimming cost V 4 bases and J 2 bases; bases outside gene matches: 12. Germline V CDR1 and CDR2: SGDLS, YYNGEE. The CDR3 loop reads CASSFSTGGLTYNEQFF. CDR3 nucleotide sequence: TGTGCCAGCAGCTTTTCAACCGGGGGGTTAACCTACAATGAGCAGTTCTTC. Using reference TRBV9 and TRBJ2-1 for the parts outside the CDR3, the full variable domain is DSGVTQTPKHLITATGQRVTLRCSPRSGDLSVYWYQQSLDQGLQFLIQYYNGEERAKGNILERFSAQQFPDLHSELNLSSLELGDSALYFCASSFSTGGLTYNEQFFGPGTRLTVL.

The V call is TRBV4-1, the J call TRBJ1-6; 8 bases match TRBD1. The trim removed 2 bases at V and 7 bases at J, leaving 7 bases unmatched. CDR1 is MGHRA and CDR2 is YSYEKL in the germline V gene. The CDR3 is 16 amino acids. CDR3 nucleotides: TGCGCCAGCAGCCAACCGAGACAGGGGTCGAATTCACCCCTCCACTTT. Amino acid sequence: CASSQPRQGSNSPLHF.

This chain uses TRBV27 with TRBJ1-1; D gene unclear. CDR1 and CDR2 (germline): MNHEY, SMNVEV (reference sequence). This CDR3 contains 13 residues. Trimming took off 6 bases at V and 0 bases at J, with 8 bases between the two ends. DNA of the CDR3: TGTGCCAGCAGCCAGGAATTGAACACTGAAGCTTTCTTT. Residues: CASSQELNTEAFF.

CDR3 sequence reads: CASSYSAGARTEAFF. CDR3 DNA: TGTGCCAGCAGTTACTCAGCGGGGGCAAGAACTGAAGCTTTCTTT. The chain links TRBV6-5 to TRBJ1-1; TRBD1 might be the D (6 bases). Germline loops: CDR1 MNHEY, CDR2 SVGAGI. CDR3 size: 15 residues. V lost 0 bases and J lost 5, with 13 bases in between.